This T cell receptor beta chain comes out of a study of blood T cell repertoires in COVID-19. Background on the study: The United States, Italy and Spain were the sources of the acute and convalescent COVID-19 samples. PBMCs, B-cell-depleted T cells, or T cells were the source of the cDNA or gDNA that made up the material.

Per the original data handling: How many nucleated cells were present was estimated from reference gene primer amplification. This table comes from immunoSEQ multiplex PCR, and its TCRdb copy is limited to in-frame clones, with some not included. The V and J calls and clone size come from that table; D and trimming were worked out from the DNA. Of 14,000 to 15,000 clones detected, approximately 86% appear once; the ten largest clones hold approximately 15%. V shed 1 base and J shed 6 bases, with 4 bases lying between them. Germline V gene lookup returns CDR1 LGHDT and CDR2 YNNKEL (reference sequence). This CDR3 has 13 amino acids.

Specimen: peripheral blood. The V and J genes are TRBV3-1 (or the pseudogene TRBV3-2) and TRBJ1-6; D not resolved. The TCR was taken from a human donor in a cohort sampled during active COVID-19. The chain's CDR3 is CASSQVLNSPLHF. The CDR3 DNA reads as TGTGCCAGCAGCCAAGTCCTTAATTCACCCCTCCACTTT.